These 17 T cell receptor beta chains were sequenced from one sample in a study of T cells in Graves' hyperthyroidism and ophthalmopathy. It was RNA transcripts that yielded the amplified TCR beta CDR3 regions. HTBI primers drove first-round RT-PCR of the TCR CDR3. TCRdb reanalysed the multiplex PCR reads using MiXCR and keeps one entry per CDR3 protein. The sample consists of 500,000 to 750,000 distinct CDR3 sequences, roughly 50% of them appearing once. Sequenced: peripheral blood or thyroid tissue (not recorded which). The receptors derive from a woman aged 18-30 years with Graves' hyperthyroidism.

This chain connects TRBV5-4 to TRBJ1-2; a weak D match, TRBD1 (5 bases). V was shortened by 4 bases and J by 3 bases, with 16 bases between the two germline ends. The germline V gene has CDR1 SGHNT and CDR2 YYREEE (reference sequence). This CDR3 has 15 residues. The CDR3 spells CASSQPDGGYYGYTF. DNA of the CDR3: TGTGCCAGCAGCCAGCCGGACGGGGGGTACTATGGCTACACCTTC.

Regarding this clonotype: No conserved phenylalanine or tryptophan ends this CDR3, so it is likely a read error. It is unclear where the CDR3 begins or ends on the DNA, so no DNA is shown, and the CDR3 is as TCRdb lists it. The chain links TRBV19 to TRBJ1-3; TRBD1, the table's D call, was not compared with the DNA. Germline loops: CDR1 LNHDA, CDR2 SQIVND (reference sequence). The CDR3 totals 10 residues, both ends included. This CDR3 reads CASSRSGTGS.

V is TRBV7-8 and J is TRBJ2-2, with D unresolved. CDR1 SGHVS and CDR2 FQNEAQ come from the germline V gene. V dropped 1 base and J dropped 1 base, with 10 bases sitting between them. The CDR3 totals 16 residues. CDR3: CASSLVPAVNTGELFF. The CDR3 nucleotides read TGTGCCAGCAGCTTAGTCCCGGCGGTGAACACCGGGGAGCTGTTTTTT.

This clonotype occurred many times. V gene TRBV12-3 or TRBV12-4 combines with J gene TRBJ2-6; the D is unclear. Trimming took 2 bases from V and 0 from J, leaving 5 bases between them. The CDR3 has 15 residues. CDR3 amino acids: CASSLSVSGANVLTF. The CDR3 coding sequence is TGTGCCAGCAGTTTATCAGTCTCTGGGGCCAACGTCCTGACTTTC.

This clonotype was detected many times. The chain links TRBV7-9 to TRBJ1-1; 7 positions match TRBD1. Germline-derived CDR1 and CDR2 are SEHNR and FQNEAQ (reference sequence). The CDR3 covers 14 residues. V dropped 4 bases and J dropped 5; count of bases not matched to a gene: 7. The CDR3 bases are TGTGCCAGCAGCTCCATGGCAGGGGGAACTGAAGCTTTCTTT. Translated: CASSSMAGGTEAFF.

The genes are TRBV2 and TRBJ1-4; D unclear. Deletions cut 1 base from V and 5 bases from J, with 14 bases between. The CDR3 is made up of 16 amino acids. Germline CDR1 reads SNHLY; CDR2 reads FYNNEI. In DNA form, the CDR3 reads TGTGCCAGCAGTGAAGAGGCGGGCGTTATGAATGAAAAACTGTTTTTT. Its protein product is CASSEEAGVMNEKLFF.

This chain joins TRBV5-1 and TRBJ2-7; 8 bases line up with TRBD1. V lost 1 base to trimming and J lost 2 bases; unmatched junction nucleotides: 5. Germline V CDR1 and CDR2: SGHRS, YFSETQ. The CDR3 is made up of 15 amino acids. CDR3 nucleotide sequence: TGCGCCAGCAGCTTGATAGGACAGGGTACCTACGAGCAGTACTTC. Protein: CASSLIGQGTYEQYF.

This clonotype was observed a few times. The chain recombines TRBV20-1 with TRBJ2-3, with D maybe TRBD2 (7 bases). Germline V gives CDR1 DFQATT, CDR2 SNEGSKA (reference sequence). V lost 6 bases, J lost 1 base, and 20 bases lay in between. The CDR3 has 16 residues. CDR3 coding DNA: TGCAGTGCGATAGGGGGGGTGAAGGTTCGCACAGATACGCAGTATTTT. Translated: CSAIGGVKVRTDTQYF.

The rearrangement uses TRBV7-2 and TRBJ2-7, with a tentative D call TRBD2 (5 bases). CDR1 is SGHTA and CDR2 is FQGNSA in the germline V gene. This CDR3 has 17 amino acids. V gave up 5 bases and J gave up 7 bases, with 27 bases separating them. The CDR3 is CASSPQLSRRGLWEQYF. CDR3 sequence (DNA): TGTGCCAGCAGCCCCCAGCTCTCCCGGAGAGGGCTCTGGGAGCAGTACTTC. Drawing the rest from reference TRBV7-2 and TRBJ2-7, the complete variable domain is GAGVSQSPSNKVTEKGKDVELRCDPISGHTALYWYRQSLGQGLEFLIYFQGNSAPDKSGLPSDRFSAERTGGSVSTLTIQRTQQEDSAVYLCASSPQLSRRGLWEQYFGPGTRLTVT.

V is TRBV5-1 and J is TRBJ1-1; D ambiguous. This CDR3 has 13 amino acids. V was trimmed by 5 bases and J by 3 bases, leaving 11 bases between them. In germline, CDR1 is SGHRS, CDR2 YFSETQ. The CDR3 nucleotides are TGCGCCAGCAGACTGCGTGGGGACACTGAAGCTTTCTTT. Protein product: CASRLRGDTEAFF.

This chain connects TRBV10-3 to TRBJ2-5; 11 bases match TRBD2. This CDR3 is built from 15 residues. The V gene's germline CDR1 is ENHRY and CDR2 SYGVKD. Trimming at V came to 3 bases and at J to 4 bases, leaving 4 bases not matched to a gene. The CDR3 DNA sequence: TGTGCCATCAGTGACTATAGCGGGAGGGCAGAGACCCAGTACTTC. It encodes CAISDYSGRAETQYF.

This clonotype was picked up a small number of times. The V gene is TRBV4-1, the J gene TRBJ2-7, with 7 bases fitting TRBD1. Germline V gene data show CDR1 as MGHRA and CDR2 as YSYEKL. V shed 5 bases and J 3 bases; nucleotides not matched to a gene: 13. The CDR3 loop spans 16 amino acids. CDR3 in amino acids: CASSVRGGQAIYEQYF. CDR3 bases: TGCGCCAGCAGCGTCCGTGGTGGACAGGCGATCTACGAGCAGTACTTC.

This clonotype was seen many times. The chain employs TRBV4-1 and TRBJ1-2; 8 nucleotides align to TRBD1. The V gene's germline CDR1 is MGHRA and CDR2 YSYEKL. Unmatched junction bases numbered 6, after V lost 1 base and J lost 8 bases. The CDR3 has 14 amino acids. The CDR3 DNA sequence: TGCGCCAGCAGCCAAGGGACAGGGCTGCGCGGCTACACCTTC. Residues: CASSQGTGLRGYTF.

The CDR3 reads CASSAGTGVEEKLFF. CDR3 bases: TGCGCCAGCAGCGCCGGGACAGGGGTAGAAGAAAAACTGTTTTTT. The chain has TRBV5-1 and TRBJ1-4; 10 nucleotides align to TRBD1. The germline V gene encodes CDR1 SGHRS and CDR2 YFSETQ. This CDR3 region has 15 residues. The trim removed 4 bases at V and 8 bases at J, leaving 8 bases unmatched.

This clonotype has ten or more counts. This sequence joins TRBV12-3 or TRBV12-4 and TRBJ2-7; TRBD2 agrees at 11 bases. There are 16 residues in the CDR3. V gave up 1 base and J gave up 2 bases; unmatched junction bases: 4. CDR3 region: CASSLGFSGRAYEQYF. CDR3 coding DNA: TGTGCCAGCAGTTTAGGGTTTAGCGGGAGGGCCTACGAGCAGTACTTC.

This chain uses TRBV7-9 with TRBJ2-3; the D gene is possibly TRBD2 (5 bases). The CDR3 runs to 17 residues. CDR1 and CDR2 from the germline V gene are SEHNR and FQNEAQ (reference sequence). V dropped 4 bases and J dropped 5 bases, with 22 bases sitting between them. The CDR3 DNA follows: TGTGCCAGCAGCTCGGGGTGGAGCGGCCAGGCGGAAGATACGCAGTATTTT. Amino acid sequence: CASSSGWSGQAEDTQYF. Using reference TRBV7-9 and TRBJ2-3 for the parts outside the CDR3, the full variable domain is DTGVSQNPRHKITKRGQNVTFRCDPISEHNRLYWYRQTLGQGPEFLTYFQNEAQLEKSRLLSDRFSAERPKGSFSTLEIQRTEQGDSAMYLCASSSGWSGQAEDTQYFGPGTRLTVL.

This clonotype was picked up many times. The V gene is TRBV20-1, the J gene TRBJ2-5; 13 bases are a match to TRBD2. This CDR3 comprises 17 residues. Trimming removed 0 bases from V and 7 bases from J; junction bases left unmatched: 11. The germline gives CDR1 DFQATT, CDR2 SNEGSKA (reference sequence). This CDR3 reads CSARDGRTSGRWVTQYF. As DNA, the CDR3 is TGCAGTGCTAGAGATGGCAGGACTAGCGGGAGATGGGTGACCCAGTACTTC.